This entry lists 16 T cell receptor beta chains sequenced from one sample in a study of cytomegalovirus exposure and HLA in healthy donors. Clones were read by immunoSEQ multiplex PCR, and TCRdb kept only the in-frame ones, dropping some. The table includes around 180,000 clones, approximately 88% detected once. Sample: PBMCs. The receptors shown here come from a man between 18 and 35 years old in good health and CMV-seropositive.

Written as DNA, the CDR3 is TGCGCCAGCAGCCAAGATTACGGGAGCTCCACAGATACGCAGTATTTT. Translated, it gives CASSQDYGSSTDTQYF. The rearrangement uses TRBV4-3 and TRBJ2-3; possibly TRBD2 for D (6 bases). The V end was cut by 0 bases, the J end by 2 bases, with 12 bases between. The germline V gene has CDR1 LGHNA and CDR2 YSLEER. CDR3 length: 16 residues.

V usage is TRBV7-9 and J usage is TRBJ1-4; 8 bases fit TRBD1. The ends lost 4 bases at V and 4 bases at J; junction bases unmatched: 14. This CDR3 is 18 amino acids long. Germline V gives CDR1 SEHNR, CDR2 FQNEAQ (reference sequence). CDR3 residues: CASSSNDPGTGDNEKLFF. The CDR3 coding sequence is TGTGCCAGCAGCTCCAACGACCCTGGGACAGGCGATAATGAAAAACTGTTTTTT.

V is TRBV27 and J is TRBJ2-7; TRBD1 might be the D (5 bases). Germline assignment: CDR1 MNHEY and CDR2 SMNVEV (reference sequence). The V end lost 3 bases, the J end lost 1 base, and 10 bases lay between the germline ends. This CDR3 contains 14 residues. The CDR3 reads CASSFGRTSYEQYF. The CDR3 nucleotides are TGTGCCAGCAGTTTTGGACGGACATCCTACGAGCAGTACTTC.

Ten or more counts support this clone. The V and J genes are TRBV19 and TRBJ2-7; 10 nucleotides align to TRBD1. Losses at the gene ends were 9 bases for V and 3 bases for J; bases not matched to a gene: 8. Germline V lookup: CDR1 LNHDA, CDR2 SQIVND (reference sequence). CDR3 length: 14 amino acids. For the CDR3, the DNA is TGTGCCAGCCAATTGACAGGGGGCATCTACGAGCAGTACTTC. Amino acid sequence: CASQLTGGIYEQYF.

In this sample, this clone turned up a few times. This chain joins TRBV12-5 and TRBJ2-3, with 13 bases aligning to TRBD2. The length of the CDR3 is 17 residues. Germline trimming cut 6 bases from V and 1 base from J; bases unmatched to any gene: 7. Germline V gene data show CDR1 as LGHNT and CDR2 as FRNRAP. The CDR3 bases are TGTGCTAGTGGCCGGGGACTAGCGGGACTCCGCACAGATACGCAGTATTTT. The encoded protein is CASGRGLAGLRTDTQYF.

The chain couples TRBV27 to TRBJ1-1, with 11 bases that match TRBD1. The germline CDR1 and CDR2 sequences are MNHEY and SMNVEV (reference sequence). V lost 8 bases, J lost 1 base, and 9 bases stayed unmatched. This CDR3 is built from 16 residues. The CDR3 DNA sequence: TGTGCCAGCCCCCGGGACAGGGGGAATAGGAACACTGAAGCTTTCTTT. Translated: CASPRDRGNRNTEAFF.

There are a few counts of this clone. The chain is built from TRBV9 and TRBJ2-7; D remains unclear. CDR1 SGDLS and CDR2 YYNGEE come from the germline V gene. The CDR3 runs 15 residues. V was clipped by 0 bases and J by 6 bases, with 16 bases between them. This CDR3 is CASSVDPIAAIEQYF. CDR3 nucleotides: TGTGCCAGCAGCGTAGATCCGATAGCAGCGATCGAGCAGTACTTC.

The rearrangement uses TRBV27 and TRBJ2-1, with 9 positions matching TRBD2. This CDR3 is 15 amino acids long. V lost 0 bases to trimming and J lost 7 bases; unmatched junction nucleotides: 4. Germline CDR1 and CDR2: MNHEY and SMNVEV (reference sequence). The CDR3 DNA sequence: TGTGCCAGCAGTTTATCAGCGGGAGGATCTAATGAGCAGTTCTTC. Its translation is CASSLSAGGSNEQFF.

The genes are TRBV27 and TRBJ2-2; TRBD2 matches 7 bases. Germline lookup yields CDR1 MNHEY and CDR2 SMNVEV (reference sequence). The CDR3 extends over 15 amino acids. V dropped 5 bases and J dropped 1; count of bases not matched to a gene: 4. This CDR3 is CASSPSSGNTGELFF. The CDR3 DNA sequence: TGTGCCAGCAGTCCATCTAGCGGGAACACCGGGGAGCTGTTTTTT.

V is TRBV2 and J is TRBJ2-5, with TRBD2 matching 8 bases. Germline CDR1 reads SNHLY; CDR2 reads FYNNEI. The ends lost 8 bases at V and 5 bases at J; junction bases unmatched: 10. CDR3 length equals 14 residues. The chain's CDR3 is CASPGGAGMETQYF. The CDR3, as DNA: TGTGCCAGCCCGGGAGGGGCAGGGATGGAGACCCAGTACTTC.

The chain joins TRBV6-1 to TRBJ2-6; perhaps TRBD2 as D (5 bases). Germline V CDR1 and CDR2: MNHNS, SASEGT. The CDR3 runs to 16 residues. V shed 4 bases and J shed 0 bases, with 10 bases lying between them. The CDR3 coding sequence is TGTGCCAGCAGTGGTGGACTTAGCTCTGGGGCCAACGTCCTGACTTTC. It encodes CASSGGLSSGANVLTF.

The gene calls are TRBV5-4 and TRBJ1-3; 7 bases align to TRBD1. This CDR3 has 14 amino acids. Germline assignment: CDR1 SGHNT and CDR2 YYREEE (reference sequence). Trimming cost V 5 bases and J 4 bases; bases outside gene matches: 6. The CDR3 DNA reads TGTGCCAGCAGTTCCGACAGGGAGGGAAACACCATATATTTT. This encodes CASSSDREGNTIYF.

This chain links TRBV4-1 with TRBJ1-2; TRBD1 matches 7 bases. CDR3 length: 16 residues. Trimming removed 1 base from V and 5 bases from J; junction bases left unmatched: 10. Germline CDR1 is MGHRA and CDR2 is YSYEKL. Here the CDR3 DNA reads TGCGCCAGCAGCCAAGTTCACAGGGGCGCGCCGTATGGCTACACCTTC. Encoded protein: CASSQVHRGAPYGYTF.

The chain joins TRBV28 to TRBJ1-5; no firm D call. The CDR3 is made up of 16 amino acids. Germline lookup yields CDR1 MDHEN and CDR2 SYDVKM. V was trimmed by 4 bases and J by 0 bases, leaving 13 bases between them. The CDR3 sequence is CASSSSSAYSNQPQHF. Here the CDR3 DNA reads TGTGCCAGCAGTTCTTCCAGCGCTTATAGCAATCAGCCCCAGCATTTT.

The chain joins TRBV18 to TRBJ1-5; 7 positions agree with TRBD1. The CDR3 is 13 amino acids. V lost 6 bases and J lost 3; bases outside the gene matches: 2. Per germline, CDR1 KGHSH and CDR2 LQKENI. CDR3 protein: CASSRGPNQPQHF. In DNA, the CDR3 is TGTGCCAGCTCGAGGGGGCCCAATCAGCCCCAGCATTTT.

V is TRBV6-1 and J is TRBJ2-7, with 13 bases aligning to TRBD2. In germline, CDR1 is MNHNS, CDR2 SASEGT. The CDR3 length is 15 residues. V lost 6 bases, J lost 2 bases, and 4 bases stayed unmatched. The CDR3 spells CASSPGTSGTYEQYF. The DNA of the CDR3 is TGTGCCAGCAGCCCCGGGACTAGCGGGACCTACGAGCAGTACTTC.